The rows below give T cell receptor beta chains drawn from one sample of a study of blood T cell repertoires in COVID-19. Only in-frame clones appear in the TCRdb table, and some are missing; sequencing was by immunoSEQ multiplex PCR. Of 300,000 to 400,000 clones in the sample, 88% were seen once. Sample: peripheral blood. Receptors were obtained from a woman aged 45-65 years with active or convalescent COVID-19. Both conserved end residues are part of each CDR3. D genes are given only for firm matches. Size is omitted from some rows. Given values are once, few, many or a class for expanded clones.

clone_size j_call d_call v_call cdr3_aa
. TRBJ1-5 . TRBV3-1/TRBV3-2 CASSQDLLSNQPQHF
. TRBJ1-2 TRBD1 TRBV5-1 CASSPGTGPGYTF
. TRBJ2-7 . TRBV3-1/TRBV3-2 CASSPLPTSYEQYF
. TRBJ2-7 TRBD1 TRBV9 CASSAGQANYEQYF
. TRBJ1-1 . TRBV28 CASSLGTKAFF
. TRBJ1-2 . TRBV15 CATSRDRQGGTYGYTF
. TRBJ2-1 . TRBV11-2 CASSSTAAADSSYNEQFF
few TRBJ1-6 TRBD1 TRBV13 CASSLWRQGGPDSPLHF
. TRBJ2-1 TRBD1 TRBV11-2 CASSLATGPYNEQFF
. TRBJ1-3 . TRBV6-5 CASRTTESSGNTIYF
. TRBJ2-5 . TRBV12-3/TRBV12-4 CASTLLRQETQYF
. TRBJ1-5 TRBD1 TRBV28 CASSLQGALLQHF
. TRBJ1-5 . TRBV5-1 CASSFGGNQPQHF
. TRBJ2-1 . TRBV7-9 CASSRPTYSYNEQFF
once TRBJ1-5 . TRBV24-1 CATSEAHVSNQPQHF
few TRBJ2-2 TRBD1 TRBV7-9 CASPFTRQGTNTGELFF
. TRBJ1-6 . TRBV7-2 CASSFPIQADSPLHF
. TRBJ2-7 TRBD1 TRBV9 CASSVGQGAYEQYF
. TRBJ2-3 TRBD2 TRBV5-1 CASSLYTSGSTDTQYF
once TRBJ1-1 TRBD1 TRBV27 CASSLGVNYGTGDTEAFF
few TRBJ2-7 TRBD2 TRBV11-2 CASSLYGGSYEQYF
. TRBJ1-4 . TRBV30 CARRTEDATNEKLFF
. TRBJ1-5 . TRBV27 CASSPNGDHQPQHF
. TRBJ1-5 TRBD1 TRBV28 CASSLPGGTVNQPQHF
. TRBJ1-1 TRBD1 TRBV18 CASSPRQGAFDTEAFF
. TRBJ2-5 TRBD1 TRBV7-9 CASSFIGQGAETQYF
. TRBJ2-3 . TRBV7-3 CASSLKGTRLDTQYF
. TRBJ2-3 TRBD1 TRBV7-2 CASSLGQSTDTQYF
. TRBJ1-4 . TRBV15 CATSRDSVQNEKLFF
. TRBJ1-4 TRBD1 TRBV7-2 CASSLLGQLTNEKLFF
once TRBJ2-3 . TRBV3-1/TRBV3-2 CASSDLPDTQYF
few TRBJ1-1 . TRBV30 CAWSQLNTEAFF
. TRBJ2-5 TRBD2 TRBV20-1 CSASKTLAGGETQYF
. TRBJ2-1 TRBD2 TRBV5-8 CASSVGLAGADEQFF
. TRBJ2-7 . TRBV28 CASSFFTAAEQYF
. TRBJ1-2 TRBD1 TRBV5-1 CASSLRVRDSGDYGYTF
. TRBJ1-2 . TRBV6-5 CASSYQAGYGYTF
. TRBJ2-7 TRBD1 TRBV4-3 CASSQDVRTGGSYEQYF
. TRBJ1-1 TRBD1 TRBV19 CASSNIPWTGGSDTEAFF
. TRBJ2-2 TRBD2 TRBV7-2 CASSYAGANTGELFF
. TRBJ1-6 TRBD1 TRBV7-9 CASSGGQIYNSPLHF
. TRBJ2-2 TRBD1 TRBV11-2 CASSSLGTEPYTGELFF
. TRBJ2-2 TRBD1 TRBV6-5 CASSYRQGGTGELFF
. TRBJ1-3 . TRBV30 CAWSRGMGSGNTIYF
. TRBJ1-6 TRBD1 TRBV3-1/TRBV3-2 CASSPGQPNSPLHF
. TRBJ1-6 . TRBV6-5 CASNTIGYSSPLHF
. TRBJ1-1 . TRBV29-1 CSVLPPARGAFF
once TRBJ1-1 . TRBV27 CASRRGRDTEAFF
. TRBJ1-2 TRBD1 TRBV19 CASSTSAGTGGFYGYTF
. TRBJ1-1 . TRBV11-2 CASSLGSGTEAFF